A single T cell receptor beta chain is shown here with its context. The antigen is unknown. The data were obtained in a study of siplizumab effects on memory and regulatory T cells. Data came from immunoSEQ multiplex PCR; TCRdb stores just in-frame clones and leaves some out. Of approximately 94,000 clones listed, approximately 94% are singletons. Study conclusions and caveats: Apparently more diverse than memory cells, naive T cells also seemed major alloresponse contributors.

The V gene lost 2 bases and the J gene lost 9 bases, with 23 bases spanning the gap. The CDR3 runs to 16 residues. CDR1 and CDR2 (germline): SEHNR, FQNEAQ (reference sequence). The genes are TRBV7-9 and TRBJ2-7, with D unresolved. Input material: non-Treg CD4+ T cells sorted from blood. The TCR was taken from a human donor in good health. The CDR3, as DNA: TGTGCCAGCAGCTTAACCGCACCCACCATTCGTGTGGTGCAGTACTTC. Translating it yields CASSLTAPTIRVVQYF.